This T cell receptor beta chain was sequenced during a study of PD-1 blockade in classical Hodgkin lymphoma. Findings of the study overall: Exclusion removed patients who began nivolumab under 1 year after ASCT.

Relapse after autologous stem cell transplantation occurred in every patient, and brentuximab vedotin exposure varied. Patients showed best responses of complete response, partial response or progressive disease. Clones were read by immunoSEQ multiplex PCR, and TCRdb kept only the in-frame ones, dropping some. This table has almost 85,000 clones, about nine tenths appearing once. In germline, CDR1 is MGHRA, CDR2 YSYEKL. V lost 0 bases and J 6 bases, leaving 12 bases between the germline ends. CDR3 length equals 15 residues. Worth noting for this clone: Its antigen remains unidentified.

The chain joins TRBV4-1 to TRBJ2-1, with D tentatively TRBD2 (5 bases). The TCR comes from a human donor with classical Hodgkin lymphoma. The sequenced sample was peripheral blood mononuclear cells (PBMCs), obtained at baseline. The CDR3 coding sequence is TGCGCCAGCAGCCAAGAGCAGGCCAGCGGCAATGAGCAGTTCTTC. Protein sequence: CASSQEQASGNEQFF.